This T cell receptor beta chain was sequenced during a study of Graves' ophthalmopathy and Graves' hyperthyroidism. The TCR beta CDR3 regions underwent amplification from RNA transcripts. First-round RT-PCR employed HTBI primers, with a second-round multiplex PCR after it. TCRdb used MiXCR to reprocess the multiplex PCR reads, holding one entry per CDR3 protein. Of approximately 480,000 distinct CDR3 sequences listed, 13% to 15% were seen once; the top ten hold about 10%. CDR1 and CDR2 from the germline V gene are SGHAT and FQDESV (reference sequence). The germline V and J ends were trimmed by 4 bases and 7 bases, with 29 bases remaining between them. There are 20 residues in the CDR3. The authors diagnosed from clinical symptoms, serum thyroxine, TRAb, thyroid ultrasound and orbital computed tomography.

V gene TRBV11-1 combines with J gene TRBJ1-6, with D tentatively TRBD1 (5 bases). The sequence came from a woman aged 25 to 39 with Graves' ophthalmopathy. Sequenced: blood. The DNA for the CDR3 is TGTGCCAGCAGCTCAAGCCGGGACGAATTCGCGGAAAGACGGAATTCACCCCTCCACTTT. Its protein is CASSSSRDEFAERRNSPLHF.